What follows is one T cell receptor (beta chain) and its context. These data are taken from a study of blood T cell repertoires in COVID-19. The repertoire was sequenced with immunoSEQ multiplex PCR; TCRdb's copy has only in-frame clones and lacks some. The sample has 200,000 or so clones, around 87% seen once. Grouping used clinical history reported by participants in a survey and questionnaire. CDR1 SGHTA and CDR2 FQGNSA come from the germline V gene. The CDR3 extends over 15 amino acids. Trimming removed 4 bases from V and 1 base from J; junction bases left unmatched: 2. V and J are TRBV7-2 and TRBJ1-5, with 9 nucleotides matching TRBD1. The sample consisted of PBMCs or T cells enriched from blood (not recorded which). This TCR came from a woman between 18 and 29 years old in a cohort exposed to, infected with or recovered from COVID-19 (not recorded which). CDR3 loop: CASSWTGESNQPQHF. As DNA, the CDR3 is TGTGCCAGCAGCTGGACAGGGGAAAGCAATCAGCCCCAGCATTTT. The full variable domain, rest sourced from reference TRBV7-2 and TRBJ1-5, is GAGVSQSPSNKVTEKGKDVELRCDPISGHTALYWYRQSLGQGLEFLIYFQGNSAPDKSGLPSDRFSAERTGGSVSTLTIQRTQQEDSAVYLCASSWTGESNQPQHFGDGTRLSIL.